Listed below are T cell receptor beta chains from one sample, sequenced in a study of T-cell memory formation after mild COVID-19. One entry per CDR3 protein, called by TCRdb with MiXCR from the 5' RACE reads. The sample lists some 330,000 distinct CDR3 sequences, roughly 20% occurring once. The sequencing input was PBMCs or a T cell subset sorted from them (not recorded which). These receptors were obtained from an adult woman who had mild COVID-19 (a few samples of this study predate the infection). Cell type and time point are not known. Both conserved end residues are trimmed from each CDR3.

v_gene: TRBV3-1
CDR3aa: ASSSRRGEQY

v_gene: TRBV27
CDR3aa: ASSSSGRAETQY

v_gene: TRBV15
CDR3aa: ATSLGVGQGGNEQF

v_gene: TRBV20-1
CDR3aa: SAVPLGLWGISPLH

v_gene: TRBV5-1
CDR3aa: ASSSGQVQETQY

v_gene: TRBV12-3/TRBV12-4
CDR3aa: ASREGSGANVLT

v_gene: TRBV7-9
CDR3aa: ASSLRPTPDEQF

v_gene: TRBV7-8
CDR3aa: ASSLPRQGSTYEQY

v_gene: TRBV12-3/TRBV12-4
CDR3aa: ASSPGRRYNYGYT

v_gene: TRBV30
CDR3aa: AWSFGNTEAF